The clone carrying this T cell receptor beta chain was seen only once. The data belong to a study of cytomegalovirus exposure and HLA in healthy donors. When sampled, the donors appeared nominally healthy, though they likely had unrecorded immune exposures. Both 60 Vbeta primers and 13 Jbeta primers went into the PCR. This table comes from immunoSEQ multiplex PCR, and its TCRdb copy is limited to in-frame clones, with some not included. The data show under 95,000 clones, under 85% seen once. V gave up 5 bases and J gave up 6 bases, with 11 bases separating them. Germline CDR1 reads SEHNR; CDR2 reads FQNEAQ (reference sequence). The CDR3 sequence is 12 residues long.

Sequenced: PBMCs. This TCR was sampled from a boy between 5 and 17 years old in good health and CMV-seronegative. This sequence joins TRBV7-9 and TRBJ2-7; D may be TRBD1 (6 bases). CDR3 bases: TGTGCCAGCAGCCAACAGGGAACCGAGCAGTACTTC. Amino acid sequence: CASSQQGTEQYF.